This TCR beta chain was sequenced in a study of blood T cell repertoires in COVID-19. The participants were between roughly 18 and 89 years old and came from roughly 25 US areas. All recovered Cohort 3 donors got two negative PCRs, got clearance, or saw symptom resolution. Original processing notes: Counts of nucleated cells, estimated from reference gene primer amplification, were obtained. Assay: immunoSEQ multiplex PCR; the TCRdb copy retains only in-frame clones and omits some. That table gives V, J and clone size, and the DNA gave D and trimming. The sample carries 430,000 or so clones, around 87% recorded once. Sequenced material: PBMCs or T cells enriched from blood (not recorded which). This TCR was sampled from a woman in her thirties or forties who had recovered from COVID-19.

The CDR3 region has the DNA TGTGCCACCAGCAGAGGACAGTCCCCCTACGAGCAGTACTTC. Residues: CATSRGQSPYEQYF. V gene TRBV15 combines with J gene TRBJ2-7, with D possibly matching TRBD1 (5 bases). V shed 1 base and J shed 2 bases, with 9 bases lying between them. CDR3 length equals 14 residues. CDR1 and CDR2 from the germline V gene are LNHNV and YYDKDF (reference sequence).